The 14 T cell receptor beta chains in this list originate from one sample, sequenced in a study of T cells in Graves' hyperthyroidism and ophthalmopathy. RNA transcripts provided the source from which TCR beta CDR3 regions were amplified. HTBI primers drove first-round RT-PCR of the TCR CDR3. TCRdb re-derived calls from the multiplex PCR reads in MiXCR, one entry per CDR3 protein. The sample lists about half a million distinct CDR3 sequences; about 16% were seen once. Sequencing was done on a sample of blood. These receptors all stem from a woman under 40 with Graves' ophthalmopathy.

This clonotype was recorded many times. V usage is TRBV27 and J usage is TRBJ1-1, with TRBD1 matching over 7 bases. There are 16 residues in the CDR3. Germline loops: CDR1 MNHEY, CDR2 SMNVEV (reference sequence). The V and J ends lost 8 bases and 0 bases, in that order; junction bases with no gene match: 12. CDR3 bases: TGTGCCAGCGCCCCCCCCGGGACAGTCATGAACACTGAAGCTTTCTTT. As protein: CASAPPGTVMNTEAFF.

The gene calls are TRBV5-4 and TRBJ1-1, with 7 nucleotides matching TRBD1. This CDR3 contains 13 residues. V gave up 4 bases and J gave up 5 bases; unmatched junction bases: 5. Germline CDR1 and CDR2: SGHNT and YYREEE (reference sequence). This chain's CDR3 is CASSQHRGTEAFF. CDR3 coding DNA: TGTGCCAGCAGCCAACACAGGGGTACTGAAGCTTTCTTT.

This clonotype came up many times. V and J are TRBV28 and TRBJ2-7, with D unclear. The CDR3 totals 14 residues. Germline V gene lookup returns CDR1 MDHEN and CDR2 SYDVKM. Trimming took 3 bases from V and 4 from J, leaving 13 bases between them. The CDR3 sequence: CASSFGPGSYEQYF. The CDR3 DNA reads as TGTGCCAGCAGTTTCGGGCCAGGTTCATACGAGCAGTACTTC.

This sequence joins TRBV20-1 and TRBJ2-1, with 12 bases matching TRBD2. The CDR3 contains 15 residues. Germline CDR1 reads DFQATT; CDR2 reads SNEGSKA (reference sequence). The V and J ends lost 0 bases and 10 bases, in that order; junction bases with no gene match: 7. The chain's CDR3 is CSARDRRLAGDEQFF. Written as DNA, the CDR3 is TGCAGTGCTAGAGATCGTCGACTAGCGGGAGACGAGCAGTTCTTC.

As DNA, the CDR3 is TGCAGTGCGAAGACAGGGTGGTACATTCAGTACTTC. It codes for CSAKTGWYIQYF. The genes are TRBV20-1 and TRBJ2-4, with 7 bases matching TRBD1. V was clipped by 6 bases and J by 8 bases; unmatched bases: 7. The CDR3 runs 12 residues. Germline-derived CDR1 and CDR2 are DFQATT and SNEGSKA (reference sequence).

This chain joins TRBV7-2 and TRBJ2-2; 16 bases are shared with TRBD2. Germline-derived CDR1 and CDR2 are SGHTA and FQGNSA. CDR3 length: 21 amino acids. The ends lost 0 bases at V and 6 bases at J; junction bases unmatched: 13. In DNA, the CDR3 is TGTGCCAGCAGCTTAGCGCGAAACGGGACTAGCGGGAGGGCCCTCGCCGGGGAGCTGTTTTTT. This encodes CASSLARNGTSGRALAGELFF.

The rearrangement links TRBV20-1 to TRBJ2-1; a weak D match, TRBD2 (6 bases). The CDR3 is 15 residues long. The V end lost 8 bases, the J end lost 4 bases, and 21 bases lay between the germline ends. Germline V CDR1 and CDR2: DFQATT, SNEGSKA (reference sequence). The chain's CDR3 is CSQEGPLDKYNEQFF. The DNA of the CDR3 is TGCAGTCAGGAGGGCCCCTTAGATAAATACAATGAGCAGTTCTTC.

This clonotype was counted ten times or more. The chain is built from TRBV28 and TRBJ2-1; TRBD2 matches 8 bases. Germline V gene lookup returns CDR1 MDHEN and CDR2 SYDVKM. The CDR3 covers 15 residues. Trimming cost V 10 bases and J 4 bases; bases outside gene matches: 12. CDR3 bases: TGTGCCACCATTCTTGGGACTAGGAATTACAATGAGCAGTTCTTC. Translation gives CATILGTRNYNEQFF.

The chain has TRBV28 and TRBJ1-6, with TRBD1 matching 7 bases. This CDR3 contains 13 residues. V shed 5 bases, J shed 10 bases, and the junction held 5 bases outside the gene matches. The germline gives CDR1 MDHEN, CDR2 SYDVKM. CDR3 in DNA: TGTGCCAGCAGTCCAGGGGGGGAGTCACCCCTCCACTTT. Its protein product is CASSPGGESPLHF.

Remarks on this clonotype: This could be a read error, since a much larger clone is one nucleotide away. The chain recombines TRBV11-2 with TRBJ2-1; 9 positions agree with TRBD2. CDR3 length equals 17 residues. Germline V gene sequence: CDR1 SGHAT, CDR2 FQNNGV. The V and J ends lost 5 bases and 2 bases, in that order; junction bases with no gene match: 10. As DNA, the CDR3 is TGTGCCAGCAGCCGCACGCTACTAGCGGGCCCCTACAATGAGCAGTTCTTC. It is translated as CASSRTLLAGPYNEQFF.

The CDR3 DNA sequence: TGTGCCACCAGCACGTGGGTCGGTAGGGCGGGAGACCCCACAGATACGCAGTATTTT. Translating gives CATSTWVGRAGDPTDTQYF. The chain is built from TRBV15 and TRBJ2-3, with 7 bases aligning to TRBD2. V was pared by 4 bases and J by 2 bases, with 18 bases of the junction left unmatched. CDR1 and CDR2 from the germline V gene are LNHNV and YYDKDF (reference sequence). This CDR3 has 19 amino acids.

This clonotype has at least ten counts. This sequence joins TRBV15 and TRBJ2-3; no reliable D call. The CDR3 is made up of 12 amino acids. V was trimmed by 0 bases and J by 3 bases, leaving 1 base between them. CDR1 is LNHNV and CDR2 is YYDKDF in the germline V gene (reference sequence). CDR3 protein: CATSRDTDTQYF. The DNA for the CDR3 is TGTGCCACCAGCAGAGATACAGATACGCAGTATTTT.

This clonotype appeared many times. This chain joins TRBV12-3 or TRBV12-4 and TRBJ2-4, with 9 bases fitting TRBD2. V trimming: 0 bases; J trimming: 3 bases; junction bases outside the gene matches: 15. The CDR3 covers 20 residues. In nucleotides, the CDR3 is TGTGCCAGCAGTTTAGCGCTATGGCGGGAGGGCGGAGCGGTCAAAAACATTCAGTACTTC. Its protein product is CASSLALWREGGAVKNIQYF.

V is TRBV6-1 and J is TRBJ2-1; D call uncertain. This CDR3 contains 12 residues. CDR1 and CDR2 from the germline V gene are MNHNS and SASEGT. V lost 3 bases and J lost 9, with 9 bases in between. CDR3 loop: CASSDRPGEQFF. The CDR3 nucleotides read TGTGCCAGCAGTGACCGTCCGGGTGAGCAGTTCTTC.